Listed here are 24 T cell receptor beta chains from one sample, sequenced in a study of CD8+ T cells in alopecia areata. In each case, RNA was isolated and then reverse transcribed into cDNA as the sequencing template. Clones were read by immunoSEQ multiplex PCR, and TCRdb kept only the in-frame ones, dropping some. In the table there are 170,000 or so clones, around 60% of which are singletons. This sample's treatment: oral pan-JAK inhibitor, 5-10 mg twice daily. The starting material was CD8+ T cells sorted from blood, obtained at week 24, from a patient treated with tofacitinib. The receptors were sampled from a human donor with alopecia areata.

This clone was counted a few times. This chain joins TRBV7-9 and TRBJ2-1, with D perhaps TRBD2 (5 bases). Per germline, CDR1 SEHNR and CDR2 FQNEAQ (reference sequence). V lost 5 bases to trimming and J lost 8 bases, with 7 bases between them. The CDR3 totals 11 residues. CDR3 protein: CASSVSDEQFF. For the CDR3, the DNA is TGTGCCAGCAGCGTTAGCGATGAGCAGTTCTTC.

The genes are TRBV7-9 and TRBJ1-2; TRBD1 matches at 7 bases. Germline V gene lookup returns CDR1 SEHNR and CDR2 FQNEAQ (reference sequence). The V segment lost 6 bases and the J segment 4 bases; nucleotides outside the gene matches: 5. CDR3 length: 13 residues. The DNA for the CDR3 is TGTGCCAGCAGTCCACAGGGGCCCTATGGCTACACCTTC. This codes for CASSPQGPYGYTF.

This chain joins TRBV5-1 and TRBJ2-2; TRBD2 aligns across 8 bases. The CDR3 is 15 amino acids. Looked up from germline, CDR1 is SGHRS and CDR2 is YFSETQ. V trimming: 4 bases; J trimming: 5 bases; junction bases outside the gene matches: 7. The CDR3 reads CASSRSGGGTGELFF. As DNA, the CDR3 is TGCGCCAGCAGCCGCAGCGGGGGCGGGACCGGGGAGCTGTTTTTT.

This clone has more than one count but fewer than ten. J is TRBJ1-1 and V is TRBV2; D possibly corresponds to TRBD1 (5 bases). Germline-derived CDR1 and CDR2 are SNHLY and FYNNEI. V was shortened by 4 bases and J by 5 bases, with 14 bases between the two germline ends. This CDR3 comprises 14 residues. The CDR3 region has the DNA TGTGCCAGCAGTGGCGGGGGGTTATGGACTGAAGCTTTCTTT. Residues: CASSGGGLWTEAFF.

The chain carries TRBV5-1 and TRBJ1-4, with 8 positions matching TRBD1. The CDR3 has 15 residues. Trimming took 2 bases from V and 0 from J; bases not matched to a gene: 0. Germline V gene lookup returns CDR1 SGHRS and CDR2 YFSETQ. CDR3 sequence reads: CASSLQGATNEKLFF. The CDR3 bases are TGCGCCAGCAGCTTACAGGGGGCAACTAATGAAAAACTGTTTTTT.

J is TRBJ1-2 and V is TRBV10-3, with a weak D call TRBD1 (6 bases). Per germline, CDR1 ENHRY and CDR2 SYGVKD. This CDR3 is 15 amino acids long. Trimming stripped 5 bases from V and 3 bases from J, with 16 bases between. CDR3 in DNA: TGTGCCATCAGTAGAAAAGAGGGACACTACTATGGCTACACCTTC. This encodes CAISRKEGHYYGYTF.

The rearrangement uses TRBV4-1 and TRBJ2-2; 9 nucleotides line up with TRBD2. J lost 6 bases, V lost 4 bases, and 6 bases had no gene match. Germline loops: CDR1 MGHRA, CDR2 YSYEKL. This CDR3 has 15 amino acids. CDR3 DNA: TGCGCCAGCAGCCCCGAGCGGGGGGCCGCCGGGGAGCTGTTTTTT. Its protein product is CASSPERGAAGELFF.

This chain links TRBV19 with TRBJ1-2; D might be TRBD1 (5 bases). This CDR3 is 13 amino acids long. V was shortened by 5 bases and J by 6 bases, with 13 bases between the two germline ends. Per the germline V gene, CDR1 is LNHDA and CDR2 is SQIVND (reference sequence). The CDR3 loop is CASSVQGMDGYTF. The CDR3 region has the DNA TGTGCCAGTAGTGTGCAGGGTATGGATGGCTACACCTTC.

The rearrangement joins TRBV6-5 to TRBJ1-2; tentatively, D is TRBD1 (5 bases). CDR1 is MNHEY and CDR2 is SVGAGI in the germline V gene. V was trimmed by 2 bases and J by 6 bases, leaving 13 bases between them. The CDR3 has 14 residues. This CDR3 reads CASSYQGSGNGYTF. The CDR3 region has the DNA TGTGCCAGCAGTTACCAGGGTTCAGGGAATGGCTACACCTTC.

The J gene is TRBJ2-7, the V gene TRBV29-1; no reliable D call. Trimming pared 7 bases from V and 4 bases from J, leaving 11 bases between. The V gene's germline CDR1 is SQVTM and CDR2 ANQGSEA. This CDR3 has 11 residues. CDR3 loop: CSAVDGYEQYF. CDR3 coding DNA: TGCAGCGCCGTGGACGGGTACGAGCAGTACTTC.

This clone has a handful of counts. The same CDR3 can be traced to other DNA sequences in this sample. The rearrangement joins TRBV27 to TRBJ1-5, with D perhaps TRBD1 (5 bases). The CDR3 runs 13 residues. Germline values: CDR1 MNHEY, CDR2 SMNVEV (reference sequence). V gave up 0 bases and J gave up 7 bases, with 7 bases separating them. The CDR3 DNA reads as TGTGCCAGCAGTTTATCGGGGGGGCAGCCCCAGCATTTT. Amino acids: CASSLSGGQPQHF.

This clone has more than one count but fewer than ten. The rearrangement uses TRBV29-1 and TRBJ2-7, with TRBD1 matching over 10 bases. CDR3 length equals 13 residues. Germline trimming cut 7 bases from V and 0 bases from J; bases unmatched to any gene: 3. Germline-derived CDR1 and CDR2 are SQVTM and ANQGSEA. The CDR3 coding sequence is TGCAGCGCCAGGACAGGGGGCTCCTACGAGCAGTACTTC. Protein sequence: CSARTGGSYEQYF.

The sample holds a few counts of this clone. The gene calls are TRBV7-9 and TRBJ2-3; D unresolved. The CDR3 sequence is 13 residues long. V dropped 7 bases and J dropped 1 base, with 9 bases sitting between them. CDR1 SEHNR and CDR2 FQNEAQ come from the germline V gene (reference sequence). The CDR3 here is CASMSEGTDTQYF. The CDR3 DNA reads TGTGCCAGCATGAGCGAGGGCACAGATACGCAGTATTTT. The complete variable domain, with remaining parts taken from reference TRBV7-9 and TRBJ2-3, reads DTGVSQNPRHKITKRGQNVTFRCDPISEHNRLYWYRQTLGQGPEFLTYFQNEAQLEKSRLLSDRFSAERPKGSFSTLEIQRTEQGDSAMYLCASMSEGTDTQYFGPGTRLTVL.

J is TRBJ2-5 and V is TRBV30, with 8 bases lining up with TRBD1. This CDR3 comprises 15 residues. Germline V gives CDR1 GTSNPN, CDR2 SVGIG (reference sequence). The V gene end was trimmed by 3 bases and the J gene end by 1 base; junction bases not matched to a gene: 7. The CDR3: CAWRSGTGRQETQYF. The DNA of the CDR3 is TGTGCCTGGAGATCCGGGACAGGCCGCCAAGAGACCCAGTACTTC. Full variable domain (rest looked up from reference TRBV30 and TRBJ2-5): SQTIHQWPATLVQPVGSPLSLECTVEGTSNPNLYWYRQAAGRGLQLLFYSVGIGQISSEVPQNLSASRPQDRQFILSSKKLLLSDSGFYLCAWRSGTGRQETQYFGPGTRLLVL.

This clone occurred a few times. This chain links TRBV7-9 with TRBJ2-2, with 8 nucleotides matching TRBD1. From germline, CDR1 is SEHNR and CDR2 FQNEAQ (reference sequence). V shed 5 bases, J shed 3 bases, and the junction held 8 bases outside the gene matches. The CDR3 length is 16 residues. CDR3 region: CASSPWTGSDTGELFF. CDR3 nucleotide sequence: TGTGCCAGCAGCCCATGGACAGGGTCGGACACCGGGGAGCTGTTTTTT.

This chain joins TRBV27 and TRBJ1-2; 8 bases agree with TRBD1. CDR1 is MNHEY and CDR2 is SMNVEV in the germline V gene (reference sequence). This CDR3 contains 15 residues. V shed 10 bases and J 4 bases; nucleotides not matched to a gene: 14. This CDR3 reads CATGDWTGLGYGYTF. The CDR3 nucleotides read TGTGCCACCGGCGATTGGACAGGGCTTGGCTATGGCTACACCTTC.

The gene calls are TRBV7-9 and TRBJ1-2; D is ambiguous. Germline-derived CDR1 and CDR2 are SEHNR and FQNEAQ (reference sequence). Trimming took 10 bases from V and 4 from J, leaving 16 bases between them. The length of the CDR3 is 13 residues. The CDR3 region is CAIDAESGYGYTF. The CDR3 bases are TGTGCCATTGATGCGGAGTCTGGCTATGGCTACACCTTC.

The genes are TRBV7-2 and TRBJ1-4, with D tentatively TRBD1 (6 bases). Trimming removed 5 bases at V and 10 bases at J, with 17 bases between. Per germline, CDR1 SGHTA and CDR2 FQGNSA. The CDR3 is made up of 14 amino acids. The chain's CDR3 is CASSPGDIAVKLFF. CDR3 nucleotides: TGTGCCAGCAGCCCCGGGGACATCGCGGTAAAACTGTTTTTT.

The chain combines TRBV7-9 with TRBJ2-2; a possible D gene is TRBD1 (7 bases). V lost 5 bases and J 5 bases, leaving 18 bases between the germline ends. The CDR3 contains 16 residues. Per the germline V gene, CDR1 is SEHNR and CDR2 is FQNEAQ (reference sequence). CDR3: CASSPITGAGTGELFF. The CDR3 coding sequence is TGTGCCAGCAGCCCTATTACAGGGGCGGGGACCGGGGAGCTGTTTTTT.

This clone was detected a few times. The rearrangement uses TRBV7-9 and TRBJ2-7, with 9 bases aligning to TRBD1. Germline CDR1 reads SEHNR; CDR2 reads FQNEAQ (reference sequence). The CDR3 is 16 amino acids. Unmatched junction bases numbered 12, after V lost 6 bases and J lost 3 bases. CDR3 DNA sequence: TGTGCCAGCAGTCTCCTACAGCGGGGACAGGGCTACGAGCAGTACTTC. Residues: CASSLLQRGQGYEQYF.

The chain has TRBV4-2 and TRBJ2-7; 10 bases match TRBD1. The CDR3 covers 15 residues. Trimming at V came to 3 bases and at J to 1 base, leaving 3 bases not matched to a gene. Germline CDR1 is LGHNA and CDR2 is YNFKEQ. The CDR3 DNA follows: TGTGCCAGCAGCCACGGACAGGGGGAATCCTACGAGCAGTACTTC. Translated, it gives CASSHGQGESYEQYF.

The chain joins TRBV30 to TRBJ1-2; 10 bases match TRBD1. CDR3 length: 14 residues. Germline CDR1 reads GTSNPN; CDR2 reads SVGIG (reference sequence). Trimming at V came to 5 bases and at J to 3 bases, leaving 6 bases not matched to a gene. The CDR3 nucleotides are TGTGCCTGGTCCCAGGACAGGGGGGACTATGGCTACACCTTC. Translating it yields CAWSQDRGDYGYTF.

This clone was detected only once. The chain recombines TRBV6-5 with TRBJ1-2; no definite D call. The CDR3 is made up of 12 amino acids. V lost 10 bases to trimming and J lost 7 bases, with 16 bases between them. From germline, CDR1 is MNHEY and CDR2 SVGAGI. The CDR3 loop reads CATLSRGPGYTF. The CDR3 nucleotides read TGTGCCACTCTATCGAGAGGGCCTGGCTACACCTTC.

As to this clone: Within the sample, other DNA sequences also encode this same CDR3. The chain combines TRBV7-9 with TRBJ1-1; possible D gene TRBD1, 6 bases. The V gene's germline CDR1 is SEHNR and CDR2 FQNEAQ (reference sequence). The CDR3 extends over 13 amino acids. Trimming left V 3 bases short and J 1 base short, with 6 bases between. The CDR3: CASSLGQNTEAFF. In nucleotides, the CDR3 is TGTGCCAGCAGCTTGGGACAGAACACTGAAGCTTTCTTT.